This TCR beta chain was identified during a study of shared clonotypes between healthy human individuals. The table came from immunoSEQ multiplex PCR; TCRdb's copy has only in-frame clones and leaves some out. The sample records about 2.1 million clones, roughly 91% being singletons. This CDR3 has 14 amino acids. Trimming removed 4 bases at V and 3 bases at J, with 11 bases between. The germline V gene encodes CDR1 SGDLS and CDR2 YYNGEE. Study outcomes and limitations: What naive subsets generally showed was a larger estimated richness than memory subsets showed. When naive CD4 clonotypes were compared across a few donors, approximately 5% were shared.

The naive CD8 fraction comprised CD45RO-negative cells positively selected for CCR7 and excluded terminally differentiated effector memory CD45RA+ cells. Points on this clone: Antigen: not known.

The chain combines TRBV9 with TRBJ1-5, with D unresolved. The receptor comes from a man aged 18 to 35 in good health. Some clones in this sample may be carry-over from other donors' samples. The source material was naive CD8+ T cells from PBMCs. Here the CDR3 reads CASSPAQANQPQHF. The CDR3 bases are TGTGCCAGCAGCCCTGCCCAGGCCAATCAGCCCCAGCATTTT.